This T cell receptor beta chain was recovered during a study of blood T cells in healthy people across ages. Total RNA was isolated from each sample in quantities of at least 6 micrograms. This clonotype has ten or more counts. Germline CDR1 and CDR2: SGHTA and FQGNSA. The V segment lost 2 bases and the J segment 2 bases; nucleotides outside the gene matches: 3. The CDR3 has 15 amino acids. A second about 7 to 12 cycle PCR used barcoded and J-beta primers. MiXCR was run by TCRdb on the 5' RACE reads, yielding one entry per CDR3 protein. The sample shows about 640,000 distinct CDR3 sequences, 25% to 30% of them seen only once.

V usage is TRBV7-2 and J usage is TRBJ2-1; 7 nucleotides agree with TRBD1. The sequencing sample was made of blood. The sequence was collected from a woman aged 80 or over in good health. CDR3 loop: CASSLRGPPYNEQFF. CDR3 nucleotides: TGTGCCAGCAGCTTAAGGGGGCCTCCCTACAATGAGCAGTTCTTC. The whole variable domain, filled in from reference TRBV7-2 and TRBJ2-1, reads GAGVSQSPSNKVTEKGKDVELRCDPISGHTALYWYRQSLGQGLEFLIYFQGNSAPDKSGLPSDRFSAERTGGSVSTLTIQRTQQEDSAVYLCASSLRGPPYNEQFFGPGTRLTVL.